A selection of T cell receptor beta chains follows, all from one sample in a study of T cells after yellow fever vaccination. In TCRdb, the 5' RACE reads were re-called with MiXCR into one record per CDR3 protein. Of about 580,000 distinct CDR3 sequences detected, about 17% appear once; the ten largest clones hold about 18%. Material: PBMCs, obtained roughly 5 days after the first yellow fever vaccination. Receptor source: a man between 18 and 29 years old who received the YFV17D yellow fever vaccine. Each CDR3 is given with its conserved first and last residue. D genes are given only for firm matches. The size entry is marked missing in some rows and otherwise reads once, few, many or a size class.

clone size: .
V gene: TRBV5-1
D gene: TRBD1
J gene: TRBJ2-5
CDR3 DNA: TGCGCCAGCAGCTTGAGACAGGGGGAAATGGAGACCCAGTACTTC
CDR3 protein: CASSLRQGEMETQYF

clone size: .
V gene: TRBV5-1
D gene: .
J gene: TRBJ1-1
CDR3 DNA: TGCGCCAGCAGCTTAAACCAGCCAGGGCGGACTGAAGCTTTCTTT
CDR3 protein: CASSLNQPGRTEAFF

clone size: many
V gene: TRBV7-2
D gene: .
J gene: TRBJ2-7
CDR3 DNA: TGTGCCAGCAGCTTACGGAGAGAATCAGGGGAGCAGTACTTC
CDR3 protein: CASSLRRESGEQYF

clone size: .
V gene: TRBV7-9
D gene: .
J gene: TRBJ2-1
CDR3 DNA: TGTGCCAGCAGCTTAAAAGGGGTGGCGGAGTTCTTC
CDR3 protein: CASSLKGVAEFF

clone size: many
V gene: TRBV6-4
D gene: .
J gene: TRBJ2-2
CDR3 DNA: TGTGCCAGCAGTGAGACTAGCACCGGGGAGCTGTTTTTT
CDR3 protein: CASSETSTGELFF

clone size: few
V gene: TRBV6-1
D gene: TRBD1
J gene: TRBJ2-5
CDR3 DNA: TGTGCCAGCAGCCGCAGGGGGTATAGGGAGACCCAGTACTTC
CDR3 protein: CASSRRGYRETQYF

clone size: .
V gene: TRBV19
D gene: .
J gene: TRBJ1-5
CDR3 DNA: TGTGCCAGTAGGGACTACAATAGCAATCAGCCCCAGCATTTT
CDR3 protein: CASRDYNSNQPQHF

clone size: .
V gene: TRBV7-2
D gene: .
J gene: TRBJ1-1
CDR3 DNA: TGTGCCACCCAGGGCTATGGGAACACTGAAGCTTTCTTT
CDR3 protein: CATQGYGNTEAFF

clone size: many
V gene: TRBV5-1
D gene: .
J gene: TRBJ1-1
CDR3 DNA: TGCGCCAGCACCTTTCTTGGAGGGGCGAACACTGAAGCTTTCTTT
CDR3 protein: CASTFLGGANTEAFF

clone size: few
V gene: TRBV20-1
D gene: .
J gene: TRBJ2-5
CDR3 DNA: TGCAGTGCTAGAGCGCTAACCCAAGAGACCCAGTACTTC
CDR3 protein: CSARALTQETQYF

clone size: many
V gene: TRBV27
D gene: .
J gene: TRBJ2-7
CDR3 DNA: TGTGCCAGCAGTTTAGGACCCACAGGCTACTACGAGCAGTACTTC
CDR3 protein: CASSLGPTGYYEQYF

clone size: .
V gene: TRBV5-1
D gene: .
J gene: TRBJ2-2
CDR3 DNA: TGCGCCAGCAGCTTCTACGACAGAGACAACGGGGAGCTGTTTTTT
CDR3 protein: CASSFYDRDNGELFF

clone size: few
V gene: TRBV7-7
D gene: .
J gene: TRBJ1-5
CDR3 DNA: TGTGCCAGCAGCTTAGATGCGCGTCAGCCCCAGCATTTT
CDR3 protein: CASSLDARQPQHF

clone size: .
V gene: TRBV11-2
D gene: TRBD1
J gene: TRBJ2-1
CDR3 DNA: TGTGCCAGCAGCCGAGGACAGGGTGCCCACAATGAGCAGTTCTTC
CDR3 protein: CASSRGQGAHNEQFF

clone size: .
V gene: TRBV5-6
D gene: .
J gene: TRBJ2-5
CDR3 DNA: TGTGCCAGCAGCTTTGACCCCGGGCTGCAAGGGGAGACCCAGTACTTC
CDR3 protein: CASSFDPGLQGETQYF

clone size: few
V gene: TRBV6-2/TRBV6-3
D gene: .
J gene: TRBJ2-7
CDR3 DNA: TGTGCCAGCAGTGCGGGTCCGCCGCCCGGTTACGAGCAGTACTTC
CDR3 protein: CASSAGPPPGYEQYF

clone size: .
V gene: TRBV18
D gene: .
J gene: TRBJ2-5
CDR3 DNA: TGTGCCAGCTCACCACCTAGCACGGAGACCCAGTACTTC
CDR3 protein: CASSPPSTETQYF

clone size: few
V gene: TRBV6-4
D gene: .
J gene: TRBJ2-2
CDR3 DNA: TGTGCCACCAAGCCCCAGGGTCCCACCGGGGAGCTGTTTTTT
CDR3 protein: CATKPQGPTGELFF

clone size: many
V gene: TRBV4-1
D gene: TRBD1
J gene: TRBJ1-5
CDR3 DNA: TGCGCCAGCAGCCGACAGGGGTTAGCAGGGGTGGGCAATCAGCCCCAGCATTTT
CDR3 protein: CASSRQGLAGVGNQPQHF

clone size: .
V gene: TRBV10-3
D gene: .
J gene: TRBJ2-5
CDR3 DNA: TGTGCCATCAGTGGACTGGAAGAGACCCAGTACTTC
CDR3 protein: CAISGLEETQYF

clone size: .
V gene: TRBV20-1
D gene: .
J gene: TRBJ1-4
CDR3 DNA: TGCAGGCCCGGGGGTCAGAATGAAAAACTGTTTTTT
CDR3 protein: CRPGGQNEKLFF

clone size: few
V gene: TRBV3-1
D gene: .
J gene: TRBJ1-1
CDR3 DNA: TGTGCCAGCAGCCAACTTACCCACTTGAACACTGAAGCTTTCTTT
CDR3 protein: CASSQLTHLNTEAFF

clone size: few
V gene: TRBV24-1
D gene: .
J gene: TRBJ1-1
CDR3 DNA: TGTGCCACCAGTGAACACCCCGGCACTGAAGCTTTCTTT
CDR3 protein: CATSEHPGTEAFF

clone size: many
V gene: TRBV12-3/TRBV12-4
D gene: .
J gene: TRBJ1-5
CDR3 DNA: TGTGCCAGCAGCCCATGGGGGTCGGATCAGCCCCAGCATTTT
CDR3 protein: CASSPWGSDQPQHF

clone size: once
V gene: TRBV7-8
D gene: TRBD1
J gene: TRBJ1-5
CDR3 DNA: TGTGCCAGCAGCCGATCGACAGGGGGTGCGGGGGGCAATCAGCCCCAGCATTTT
CDR3 protein: CASSRSTGGAGGNQPQHF

clone size: few
V gene: TRBV4-2
D gene: .
J gene: TRBJ2-1
CDR3 DNA: TGTGCCAGCAGCCTACGTAGCGAGTACAATGAGCAGTTCTTC
CDR3 protein: CASSLRSEYNEQFF

clone size: .
V gene: TRBV4-2
D gene: TRBD1
J gene: TRBJ2-6
CDR3 DNA: TGTGCCAGCAGCCAAGTATCTAGGGGGCAGAGAGGGGCCAACGTCCTGACTTTC
CDR3 protein: CASSQVSRGQRGANVLTF

clone size: .
V gene: TRBV7-9
D gene: .
J gene: TRBJ2-1
CDR3 DNA: TGTGCCAGCAGCTTAGGCGCGGGGAAGGTCTACAATGAGCAGTTCTTC
CDR3 protein: CASSLGAGKVYNEQFF

clone size: .
V gene: TRBV7-9
D gene: .
J gene: TRBJ1-6
CDR3 DNA: TGTGCCAGCAGCGTCTCGGGAAATTCACCCCTCCACTTT
CDR3 protein: CASSVSGNSPLHF

clone size: .
V gene: TRBV5-1
D gene: .
J gene: TRBJ2-5
CDR3 DNA: TGCGCCAGCAGCTTGGTGGGGGCCGGAACCCAAGAGACCCAGTACTTC
CDR3 protein: CASSLVGAGTQETQYF

clone size: .
V gene: TRBV12-3/TRBV12-4
D gene: .
J gene: TRBJ1-6
CDR3 DNA: TGTGCCAGCAGTTTATGGACAGATAATTCACCCCTCCACTTT
CDR3 protein: CASSLWTDNSPLHF

clone size: .
V gene: TRBV4-1
D gene: TRBD1
J gene: TRBJ1-1
CDR3 DNA: TGCGCCAGCAGCCACTTGGGACAGGGGAACACTGAAGCTTTCTTT
CDR3 protein: CASSHLGQGNTEAFF

clone size: .
V gene: TRBV12-3/TRBV12-4
D gene: .
J gene: TRBJ2-2
CDR3 DNA: TGTGCCAGCAGTACCCTTATGGTGAGCACCGGGGAGCTGTTTTTT
CDR3 protein: CASSTLMVSTGELFF